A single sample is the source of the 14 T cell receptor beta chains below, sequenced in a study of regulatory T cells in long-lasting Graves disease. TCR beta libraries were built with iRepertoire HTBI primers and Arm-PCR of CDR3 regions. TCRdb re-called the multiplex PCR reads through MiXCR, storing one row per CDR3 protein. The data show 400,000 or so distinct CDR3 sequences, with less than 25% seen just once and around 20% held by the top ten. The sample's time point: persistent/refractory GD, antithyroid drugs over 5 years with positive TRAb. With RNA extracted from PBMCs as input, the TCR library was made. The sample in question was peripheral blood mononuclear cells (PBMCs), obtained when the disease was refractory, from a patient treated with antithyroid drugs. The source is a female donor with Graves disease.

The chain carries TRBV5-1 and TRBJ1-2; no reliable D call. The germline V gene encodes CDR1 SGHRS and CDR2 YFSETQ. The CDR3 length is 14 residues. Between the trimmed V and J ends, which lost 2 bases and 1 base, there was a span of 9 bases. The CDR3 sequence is CASSFPGNNYGYTF. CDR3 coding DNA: TGCGCCAGCAGCTTTCCCGGGAATAACTATGGCTACACCTTC.

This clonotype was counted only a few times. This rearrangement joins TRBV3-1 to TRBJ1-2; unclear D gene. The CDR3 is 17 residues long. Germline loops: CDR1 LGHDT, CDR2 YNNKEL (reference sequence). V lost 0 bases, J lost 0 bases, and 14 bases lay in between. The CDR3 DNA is TGTGCCAGCAGCCAAGATGTATGGGGAATACCTAACTATGGCTACACCTTC. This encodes CASSQDVWGIPNYGYTF. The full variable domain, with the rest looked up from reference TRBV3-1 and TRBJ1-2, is DTAVSQTPKYLVTQMGNDKSIKCEQNLGHDTMYWYKQDSKKFLKIMFSYNNKELIINETVPNRFSPKSPDKAHLNLHINSLELGDSAVYFCASSQDVWGIPNYGYTFGSGTRLTVV.

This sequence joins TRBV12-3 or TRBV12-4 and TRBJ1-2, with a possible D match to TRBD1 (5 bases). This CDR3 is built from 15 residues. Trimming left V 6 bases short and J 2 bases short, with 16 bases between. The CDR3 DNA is TGTGCCAGCAGCCATCCCGACAGTATGAACTATGGCTACACCTTC. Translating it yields CASSHPDSMNYGYTF.

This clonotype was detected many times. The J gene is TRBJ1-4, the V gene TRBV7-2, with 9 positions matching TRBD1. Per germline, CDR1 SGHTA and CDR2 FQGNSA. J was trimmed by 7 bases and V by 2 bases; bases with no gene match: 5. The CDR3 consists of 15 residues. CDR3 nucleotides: TGTGCCAGCAGCTTATGGGGACAGGGCGCTGAAAAACTGTTTTTT. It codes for CASSLWGQGAEKLFF.

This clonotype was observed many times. CDR3 bases: TGTGCCAGCAGCGCGCGAATGAACACTGAAGCTTTCTTT. Translating gives CASSARMNTEAFF. The J gene is TRBJ1-1, the V gene TRBV3-1; D gene unclear. Per the germline V gene, CDR1 is LGHDT and CDR2 is YNNKEL (reference sequence). The CDR3 consists of 13 residues. Trimming took off 5 bases at V and 0 bases at J, with 7 bases between the two ends.

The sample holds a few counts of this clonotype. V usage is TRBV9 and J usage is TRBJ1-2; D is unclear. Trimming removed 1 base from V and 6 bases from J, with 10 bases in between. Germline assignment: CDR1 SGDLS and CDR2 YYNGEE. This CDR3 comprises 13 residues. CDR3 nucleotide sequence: TGTGCCAGCAGCGTAATTTCTGGGCATGGCTACACCTTC. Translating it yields CASSVISGHGYTF.

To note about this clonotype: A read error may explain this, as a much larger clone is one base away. Here the CDR3 reads CASTRGGLVENYSYTF. As DNA, the CDR3 is TGTGCCAGCACCCGGGGGGGGCTGGTGGAAAACTATAGCTACACCTTC. The chain employs TRBV28 and TRBJ1-2; D is possibly TRBD1 (6 bases). CDR3 length: 16 amino acids. Germline CDR1 and CDR2: MDHEN and SYDVKM.

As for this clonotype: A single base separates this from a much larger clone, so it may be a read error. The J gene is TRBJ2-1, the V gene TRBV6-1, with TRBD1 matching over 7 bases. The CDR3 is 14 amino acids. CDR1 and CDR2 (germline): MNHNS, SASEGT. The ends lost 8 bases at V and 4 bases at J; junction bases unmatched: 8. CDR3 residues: CASGSQGYYNEQFF. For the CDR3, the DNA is TGTGCCAGCGGCTCACAGGGGTATTACAATGAGCAGTTCTTC.

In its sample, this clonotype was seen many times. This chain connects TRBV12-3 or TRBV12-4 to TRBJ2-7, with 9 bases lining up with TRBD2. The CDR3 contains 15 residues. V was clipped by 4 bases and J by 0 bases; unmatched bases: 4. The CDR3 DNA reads TGTGCCAGCAGTTCCAGACTAGCGGCCTCCTACGAGCAGTACTTC. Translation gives CASSSRLAASYEQYF.

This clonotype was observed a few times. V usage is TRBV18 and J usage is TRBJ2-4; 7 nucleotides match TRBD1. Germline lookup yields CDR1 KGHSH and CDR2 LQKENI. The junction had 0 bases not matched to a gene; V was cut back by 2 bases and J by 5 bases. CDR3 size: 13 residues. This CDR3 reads CASSPGTENIQYF. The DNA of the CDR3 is TGTGCCAGCTCACCAGGGACAGAAAACATTCAGTACTTC.

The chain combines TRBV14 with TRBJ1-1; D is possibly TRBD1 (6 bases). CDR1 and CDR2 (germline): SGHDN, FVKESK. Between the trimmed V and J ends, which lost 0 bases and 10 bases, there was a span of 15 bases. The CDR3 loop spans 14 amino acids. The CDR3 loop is CASSQEAGVKRAFF. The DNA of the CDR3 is TGTGCCAGCAGCCAAGAGGCAGGGGTTAAGAGAGCTTTCTTT.

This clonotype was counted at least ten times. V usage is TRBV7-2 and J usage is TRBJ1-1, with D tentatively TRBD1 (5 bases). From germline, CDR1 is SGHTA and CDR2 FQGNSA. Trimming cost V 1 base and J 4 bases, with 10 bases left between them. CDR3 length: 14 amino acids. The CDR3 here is CASSLDGGGTEAFF. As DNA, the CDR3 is TGTGCCAGCAGCTTAGACGGGGGGGGCACTGAAGCTTTCTTT.

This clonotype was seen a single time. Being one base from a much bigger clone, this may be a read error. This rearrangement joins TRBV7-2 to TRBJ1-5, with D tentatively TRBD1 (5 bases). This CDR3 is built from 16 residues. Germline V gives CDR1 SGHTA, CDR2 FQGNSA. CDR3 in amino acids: CANSAYRRDSNQPQHF. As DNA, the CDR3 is TGTGCCAACAGCGCTTACCGCAGGGATAGCAATCAGCCCCAGCATTTT.

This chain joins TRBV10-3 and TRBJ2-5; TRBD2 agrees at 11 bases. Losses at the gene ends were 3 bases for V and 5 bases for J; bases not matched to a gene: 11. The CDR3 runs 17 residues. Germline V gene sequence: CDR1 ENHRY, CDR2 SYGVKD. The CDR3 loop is CAISDPGTSGIWETQYF. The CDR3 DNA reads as TGTGCCATCAGTGACCCCGGGACTAGCGGCATATGGGAGACCCAGTACTTC.